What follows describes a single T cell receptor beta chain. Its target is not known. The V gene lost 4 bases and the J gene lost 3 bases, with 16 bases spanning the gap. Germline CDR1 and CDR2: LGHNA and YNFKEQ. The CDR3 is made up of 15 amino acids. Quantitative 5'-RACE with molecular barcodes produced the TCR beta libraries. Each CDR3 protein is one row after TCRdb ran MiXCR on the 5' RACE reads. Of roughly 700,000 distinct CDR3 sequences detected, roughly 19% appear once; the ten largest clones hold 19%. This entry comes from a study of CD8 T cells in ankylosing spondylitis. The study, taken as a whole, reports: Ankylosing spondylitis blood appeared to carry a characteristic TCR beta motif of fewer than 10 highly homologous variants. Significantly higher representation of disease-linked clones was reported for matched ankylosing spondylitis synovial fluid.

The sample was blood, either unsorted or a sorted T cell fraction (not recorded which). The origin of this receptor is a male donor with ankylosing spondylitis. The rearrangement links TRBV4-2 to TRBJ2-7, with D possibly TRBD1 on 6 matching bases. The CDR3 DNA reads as TGTGCCAGCAGCCCCCTTGCGGACAGCTACTACGAGCAGTACTTC. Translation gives CASSPLADSYYEQYF.